One and the same sample provided the 22 T cell receptor beta chains below, sequenced in a study of blood T cell repertoires in COVID-19. Only in-frame clones appear in the TCRdb table, and some are missing; sequencing was by immunoSEQ multiplex PCR. This sample has about 120,000 clones, with around 90% found just once. Input material: peripheral blood. Receptors originate from a human donor in a cohort sampled during active COVID-19.

This chain links TRBV9 with TRBJ1-4; D not certain. Germline loops: CDR1 SGDLS, CDR2 YYNGEE. V lost 0 bases and J 8 bases, leaving 8 bases between the germline ends. This CDR3 has 13 residues. The CDR3: CASSVVPEEKLFF. For the CDR3, the DNA is TGTGCCAGCAGCGTAGTGCCAGAAGAAAAACTGTTTTTT.

The CDR3 coding sequence is TGTGCCATCAGTGAGCCGACCTTGGGGGGTAGGAACACTGAAGCTTTCTTT. Protein product: CAISEPTLGGRNTEAFF. The V and J genes are TRBV10-3 and TRBJ1-1; D is perhaps TRBD1 (5 bases). The CDR3 spans 17 residues. V was trimmed by 2 bases and J by 1 base, leaving 17 bases between them. Germline CDR1 ENHRY, CDR2 SYGVKD.

The chain uses TRBV4-1 and TRBJ1-1; tentatively, D is TRBD1 (6 bases). Germline lookup yields CDR1 MGHRA and CDR2 YSYEKL. The CDR3 is 16 amino acids. The ends were cut back, 2 bases at V and 4 bases at J, with 17 bases in the middle. The CDR3 sequence is CASSQPIGRGSTEAFF. For the CDR3, the DNA is TGCGCCAGCAGCCAACCCATTGGTAGGGGGAGCACTGAAGCTTTCTTT.

The chain couples TRBV5-6 to TRBJ2-7; possible D gene TRBD2, 6 bases. Germline assignment: CDR1 SGHDT and CDR2 YYEEEE. This CDR3 has 14 amino acids. V lost 4 bases to trimming and J lost 2 bases, with 13 bases between them. The DNA for the CDR3 is TGTGCCAGCAGCAGTCCGGGACTCCCCTACGAGCAGTACTTC. Encoded protein: CASSSPGLPYEQYF.

This chain links TRBV10-1 with TRBJ1-1; D remains unclear. CDR3 length equals 16 residues. Germline V gene lookup returns CDR1 WNHNN and CDR2 SYGVQD (reference sequence). Deletions cut 5 bases from V and 1 base from J, with 17 bases between. CDR3 sequence: CASSNRRESWNTEAFF. Written as DNA, the CDR3 is TGCGCCAGCAGTAATCGTAGAGAGAGCTGGAACACTGAAGCTTTCTTT.

The V call is TRBV9, the J call TRBJ2-2; a weak D match, TRBD1 (5 bases). The CDR3 runs 14 residues. CDR1 and CDR2 (germline): SGDLS, YYNGEE. Trimming pared 0 bases from V and 6 bases from J, leaving 9 bases between. The DNA for the CDR3 is TGTGCCAGCAGCGTAGCAGCAGGGCCCGGGGAGCTGTTTTTT. Its protein product is CASSVAAGPGELFF.

This chain uses TRBV7-2 with TRBJ1-2; D not certain. The CDR3 covers 13 residues. The V gene lost 7 bases and the J gene lost 8 bases, with 17 bases spanning the gap. The germline V gene encodes CDR1 SGHTA and CDR2 FQGNSA. In nucleotides, the CDR3 is TGTGCCAGCAACCCCTCAGTCGGGAGCGGCTACACCTTC. Amino acid sequence: CASNPSVGSGYTF.

The chain links TRBV11-3 to TRBJ2-7, with D tentatively TRBD1 (5 bases). Trimming took 4 bases from V and 7 from J, leaving 17 bases between them. Germline V gives CDR1 SGHNT, CDR2 YENEEA. The CDR3 contains 14 residues. CDR3 coding DNA: TGTGCCAGCAGCTGGCCCCAGTGGCCAGGGGAGCAGTACTTC. It yields the protein CASSWPQWPGEQYF.

This clone was counted once. V usage is TRBV30 and J usage is TRBJ1-1, with D possibly TRBD1 on 6 matching bases. Germline lookup yields CDR1 GTSNPN and CDR2 SVGIG (reference sequence). The V end lost 2 bases, the J end lost 12 bases, and 16 bases lay between the germline ends. CDR3 length equals 12 residues. Written as DNA, the CDR3 is TGTGCCTGGAGTCCCGAGGGGACAAAGTCTTTCTTT. It yields the protein CAWSPEGTKSFF.

The chain recombines TRBV18 with TRBJ1-5; D remains ambiguous. V was trimmed by 1 base and J by 9 bases, leaving 13 bases between them. Per the germline V gene, CDR1 is KGHSH and CDR2 is LQKENI. The CDR3 runs to 14 residues. The CDR3 region is CASSPREGPWPQHF. Here the CDR3 DNA reads TGTGCCAGCTCACCACGGGAGGGTCCGTGGCCCCAGCATTTT.

V usage is TRBV7-9 and J usage is TRBJ2-1, with a weak D call TRBD1 (6 bases). Germline V gives CDR1 SEHNR, CDR2 FQNEAQ (reference sequence). The CDR3 covers 16 residues. V was pared by 5 bases and J by 4 bases, with 18 bases between. For the CDR3, the DNA is TGTGCCAGCAGCCGGACAGCCCCGTTGGGGTACAATGAGCAGTTCTTC. This gives the protein CASSRTAPLGYNEQFF.

The chain has TRBV21-1 and TRBJ2-2; the D call in the table, TRBD1, was not verified against the DNA. TRBV21-1 is flagged as a pseudogene. There are 19 residues in the CDR3. The CDR3 sequence is CASSKERETGQQTAGELFF. The CDR3 coding sequence is TGTGCCAGCAGCAAGGAGAGGGAGACGGGACAGCAGACCGCCGGGGAGCTGTTTTTT.

V usage is TRBV6-5 and J usage is TRBJ2-7; 7 positions agree with TRBD1. This CDR3 has 12 amino acids. Germline CDR1 MNHEY, CDR2 SVGAGI. V was clipped by 5 bases and J by 4 bases; unmatched bases: 2. The CDR3 loop is CASSLDRYEQYF. The CDR3 nucleotides read TGTGCCAGCAGTCTGGACAGGTACGAGCAGTACTTC.

This chain links TRBV15 with TRBJ2-7; 11 bases align to TRBD2. Germline loops: CDR1 LNHNV, CDR2 YYDKDF (reference sequence). This CDR3 region has 19 residues. With V trimmed by 1 base and J by 2 bases, 13 bases remained unmatched. The CDR3 nucleotides read TGTGCCACCAGCAGAGGGGTAAGGCTAGCGGGGGGTCCCCCCTACGAGCAGTACTTC. Translation gives CATSRGVRLAGGPPYEQYF.

The genes are TRBV5-1 and TRBJ2-1; 9 bases align to TRBD1. J gave up 3 bases and V 7 bases, and 2 bases lay outside the gene matches. This CDR3 is built from 13 residues. Per the germline V gene, CDR1 is SGHRS and CDR2 is YFSETQ. The CDR3 protein is CASRGQGYNEQFF. The CDR3 DNA reads TGCGCCAGCCGGGGACAGGGCTACAATGAGCAGTTCTTC.

This clone was recorded a few times. The V call is TRBV2, the J call TRBJ2-6; D gene ambiguous. The CDR3 extends over 16 amino acids. Germline V gives CDR1 SNHLY, CDR2 FYNNEI. The ends were cut back, 7 bases at V and 0 bases at J, with 13 bases in the middle. The CDR3 region is CASTKRLASGANVLTF. The CDR3, as DNA: TGTGCCAGCACTAAACGACTGGCCTCTGGGGCCAACGTCCTGACTTTC.

This clone was detected once. One end of the junction varies from germline; a read error may be responsible. The chain employs TRBV6-1 and TRBJ1-6; TRBD1 aligns across 8 bases. CDR1 and CDR2 (germline): MNHNS, SASEGT. The length of the CDR3 is 16 residues. The CDR3 loop reads CASSEGTGSDNSPLHF. In DNA, the CDR3 is TGTGCCAGCAGTGAGGGGACAGGCTCCGATAATTCACCCCTCCACTTT.

The chain joins TRBV7-2 to TRBJ2-1; 13 bases match TRBD2. The CDR3 is made up of 16 amino acids. Trimming took 4 bases from V and 9 from J; bases not matched to a gene: 9. The germline CDR1 and CDR2 sequences are SGHTA and FQGNSA. The CDR3 spells CASSSSWTSGRLEQFF. Written as DNA, the CDR3 is TGTGCCAGCAGCTCCTCTTGGACTAGCGGGAGACTTGAGCAGTTCTTC.

This clone was observed a single time. The chain has TRBV27 and TRBJ1-2; tentatively, D is TRBD1 (6 bases). The ends were cut back, 2 bases at V and 7 bases at J, with 11 bases in the middle. Looked up from germline, CDR1 is MNHEY and CDR2 is SMNVEV (reference sequence). The CDR3 loop spans 13 amino acids. The CDR3 coding sequence is TGTGCCAGCAGTTTAACAGGGTTGGGTGGCTACACCTTC. It specifies CASSLTGLGGYTF.

There are a few counts of this clone. This chain joins TRBV6-5 and TRBJ1-2; weak D call: TRBD1 (5 bases). V dropped 11 bases and J dropped 0 bases, with 16 bases sitting between them. The CDR3 runs to 14 residues. CDR1 and CDR2 (germline): MNHEY, SVGAGI. The DNA of the CDR3 is TGTGCCGGTTGGGGCAGCATAGCTAACTATGGCTACACCTTC. Protein: CAGWGSIANYGYTF.

The V call is TRBV28, the J call TRBJ2-3; 11 bases line up with TRBD2. J lost 3 bases, V lost 4 bases, and 9 bases had no gene match. CDR3 length: 17 amino acids. Germline V gives CDR1 MDHEN, CDR2 SYDVKM. The CDR3 loop is CASSSWASGRRTDTQYF. Here the CDR3 DNA reads TGTGCCAGCAGTTCATGGGCTAGCGGGAGGAGGACAGATACGCAGTATTTT.

This chain joins TRBV29-1 and TRBJ1-4; D may be TRBD1 (5 bases). Germline CDR1 is SQVTM and CDR2 is ANQGSEA. V was cut by 6 bases and J by 2 bases, with 10 bases left in between. The CDR3 extends over 13 amino acids. The CDR3 protein is CSVRGNTNEKLFF. Written as DNA, the CDR3 is TGCAGCGTAAGGGGAAACACTAATGAAAAACTGTTTTTT.